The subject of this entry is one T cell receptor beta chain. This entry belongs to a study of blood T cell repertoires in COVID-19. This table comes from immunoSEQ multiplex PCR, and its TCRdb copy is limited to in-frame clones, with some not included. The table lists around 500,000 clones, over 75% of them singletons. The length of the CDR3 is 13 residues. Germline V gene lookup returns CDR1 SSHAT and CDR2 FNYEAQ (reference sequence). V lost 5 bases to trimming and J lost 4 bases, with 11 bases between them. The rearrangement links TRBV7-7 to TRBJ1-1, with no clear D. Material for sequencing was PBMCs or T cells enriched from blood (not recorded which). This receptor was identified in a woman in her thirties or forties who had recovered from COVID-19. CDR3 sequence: CASSTRFGTEAFF. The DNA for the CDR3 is TGTGCCAGCAGCACCAGGTTCGGCACTGAAGCTTTCTTT.